The rows below give T cell receptor beta chains drawn from one sample of a study of T cell repertoires in cytomegalovirus infection. MiXCR was run by TCRdb on the reads, yielding one entry per CDR3 protein. The sample includes hundreds of thousands of distinct CDR3 sequences, 15% to 20% of them seen just once. Input material: PBMCs. Receptor source: a human donor in good health (CMV status not recorded). Some clones in this sample may be carry-over from other donors' samples. CDR3s include the opening cysteine and the closing phenylalanine or tryptophan. Fields, in order: D gene, V gene, clone size, J gene, CDR3 protein, CDR3 DNA. A D gene is named only where the DNA matches it firmly. The size field is filled for only some rows; it gives once, few, many or a size class.

d_call: -
v_call: TRBV19
clone_size: -
j_call: TRBJ2-1
cdr3_aa: CASSSPGPTAQAYNEQFF
cdr3_nt: TGTGCCAGTAGTTCCCCGGGCCCGACAGCCCAGGCCTACAATGAGCAGTTCTTC

d_call: TRBD2
v_call: TRBV7-2
clone_size: many
j_call: TRBJ2-2
cdr3_aa: CASSLRRGGAGTGELFF
cdr3_nt: TGTGCCAGCAGCTTACGTCGCGGGGGGGCAGGTACCGGGGAGCTGTTTTTT

d_call: -
v_call: TRBV28
clone_size: -
j_call: TRBJ2-2
cdr3_aa: CASSLFGAGTREELFF
cdr3_nt: TGTGCCAGCAGTTTATTCGGAGCAGGGACACGTGAGGAGCTGTTTTTT

d_call: TRBD1
v_call: TRBV6-6
clone_size: -
j_call: TRBJ1-1
cdr3_aa: CASRHPTYRGRNTEAFF
cdr3_nt: TGTGCCAGCAGACACCCGACCTACAGGGGGCGTAACACTGAAGCTTTCTTT

d_call: -
v_call: TRBV28
clone_size: few
j_call: TRBJ2-7
cdr3_aa: CASSFLQKSYEQYF
cdr3_nt: TGTGCCAGCAGTTTCTTACAGAAATCCTACGAGCAGTACTTC

d_call: -
v_call: TRBV7-2
clone_size: many
j_call: TRBJ1-1
cdr3_aa: CASSLGGGMDTEAFF
cdr3_nt: TGTGCCAGCAGCTTAGGCGGGGGCATGGACACTGAAGCTTTCTTT

d_call: -
v_call: TRBV20-1
clone_size: -
j_call: TRBJ1-6
cdr3_aa: CSAPGAGFGSPLHF
cdr3_nt: TGCAGTGCCCCAGGGGCAGGTTTCGGTTCACCCCTCCACTTT

d_call: -
v_call: TRBV28
clone_size: few
j_call: TRBJ1-5
cdr3_aa: CASRFLSKGANQPQHF
cdr3_nt: TGTGCCAGCAGATTCCTGAGCAAAGGGGCCAATCAGCCCCAGCATTTT

d_call: -
v_call: TRBV7-6
clone_size: many
j_call: TRBJ2-7
cdr3_aa: CASSLVTETEQYF
cdr3_nt: TGTGCCAGCAGCTTAGTTACTGAGACCGAGCAGTACTTC

d_call: -
v_call: TRBV4-1
clone_size: many
j_call: TRBJ1-4
cdr3_aa: CASSQQDRTNEKLFF
cdr3_nt: TGCGCCAGCAGCCAGCAGGACAGAACTAATGAAAAACTGTTTTTT

d_call: TRBD1
v_call: TRBV28
clone_size: -
j_call: TRBJ2-1
cdr3_aa: CASIPGQGANEQFF
cdr3_nt: TGTGCCAGCATCCCGGGACAGGGAGCCAATGAGCAGTTCTTC

d_call: -
v_call: TRBV28
clone_size: few
j_call: TRBJ1-2
cdr3_aa: CASLFRSGDGYTF
cdr3_nt: TGTGCCAGCCTATTTAGGTCGGGGGATGGCTACACCTTC

d_call: -
v_call: TRBV12-3/TRBV12-4
clone_size: -
j_call: TRBJ2-1
cdr3_aa: CASSLLGVYEQFF
cdr3_nt: TGTGCCAGCAGTTTACTAGGAGTTTATGAGCAGTTCTTC

d_call: TRBD1
v_call: TRBV7-2
clone_size: -
j_call: TRBJ1-1
cdr3_aa: CASSLYPGGTEAFF
cdr3_nt: TGTGCCAGCAGCTTGTACCCAGGGGGCACTGAAGCTTTCTTT

d_call: TRBD2
v_call: TRBV20-1
clone_size: -
j_call: TRBJ2-5
cdr3_aa: CSAREAGGGETQYF
cdr3_nt: TGCAGTGCTAGAGAAGCGGGGGGGGGAGAGACCCAGTACTTC

d_call: TRBD1
v_call: TRBV27
clone_size: -
j_call: TRBJ1-1
cdr3_aa: CASSKKDRFLMNTEAFF
cdr3_nt: TGTGCCAGCAGTAAGAAGGACAGGTTTCTCATGAACACTGAAGCTTTCTTT

d_call: -
v_call: TRBV25-1
clone_size: many
j_call: TRBJ1-1
cdr3_aa: CASSVSQANAEAFF
cdr3_nt: TGTGCCAGCAGTGTATCACAGGCCAACGCTGAAGCTTTCTTT

d_call: TRBD1
v_call: TRBV5-1
clone_size: -
j_call: TRBJ1-5
cdr3_aa: CASSPEGAFNQPQHF
cdr3_nt: TGCGCCAGCAGCCCGGAGGGGGCCTTCAATCAGCCCCAGCATTTT

d_call: TRBD2
v_call: TRBV9
clone_size: few
j_call: TRBJ2-3
cdr3_aa: CASSAASGGSTDTQYF
cdr3_nt: TGTGCCAGCAGCGCCGCTAGCGGGGGGTCGACAGATACGCAGTATTTT

d_call: -
v_call: TRBV7-2
clone_size: many
j_call: TRBJ1-6
cdr3_aa: CASSTGGGLGSPLHF
cdr3_nt: TGTGCCAGCAGCACCGGTGGGGGGCTAGGGTCACCCCTCCACTTT

d_call: TRBD2
v_call: TRBV6-9
clone_size: once
j_call: TRBJ2-1
cdr3_aa: CASTRGGRGAVIEQFF
cdr3_nt: TGTGCCAGCACCCGAGGAGGGCGGGGGGCCGTTATCGAGCAGTTCTTC

d_call: TRBD2
v_call: TRBV6-8
clone_size: -
j_call: TRBJ2-7
cdr3_aa: CASGTTQPYEQYF
cdr3_nt: TGTGCCAGCGGGACTACCCAGCCTTACGAGCAGTACTTC

d_call: -
v_call: TRBV6-2/TRBV6-3
clone_size: -
j_call: TRBJ1-2
cdr3_aa: CASNVWTHENYGYTF
cdr3_nt: TGTGCCAGCAATGTATGGACACACGAGAACTATGGCTACACCTTC

d_call: -
v_call: TRBV28
clone_size: -
j_call: TRBJ1-5
cdr3_aa: CASSLSVGNRPQHF
cdr3_nt: TGTGCCAGCAGTTTATCAGTTGGGAACCGGCCCCAGCATTTT

d_call: TRBD1
v_call: TRBV5-1
clone_size: -
j_call: TRBJ2-5
cdr3_aa: CASSLDWTGKQETQYF
cdr3_nt: TGCGCCAGCAGCCTTGATTGGACAGGCAAACAAGAGACCCAGTACTTC

d_call: TRBD1
v_call: TRBV20-1
clone_size: many
j_call: TRBJ1-5
cdr3_aa: CSARPPPPIRDRGRGKPQHF
cdr3_nt: TGCAGTGCTAGACCCCCCCCCCCCATCCGGGACAGGGGGCGGGGGAAGCCCCAGCATTTT

d_call: -
v_call: TRBV7-8
clone_size: many
j_call: TRBJ1-1
cdr3_aa: CASSSGRMNTEAFF
cdr3_nt: TGTGCCAGCAGCTCGGGACGGATGAACACTGAAGCTTTCTTT

d_call: TRBD1
v_call: TRBV29-1
clone_size: few
j_call: TRBJ1-2
cdr3_aa: CSVGTGETYGYTF
cdr3_nt: TGCAGCGTGGGGACAGGGGAGACCTATGGCTACACCTTC